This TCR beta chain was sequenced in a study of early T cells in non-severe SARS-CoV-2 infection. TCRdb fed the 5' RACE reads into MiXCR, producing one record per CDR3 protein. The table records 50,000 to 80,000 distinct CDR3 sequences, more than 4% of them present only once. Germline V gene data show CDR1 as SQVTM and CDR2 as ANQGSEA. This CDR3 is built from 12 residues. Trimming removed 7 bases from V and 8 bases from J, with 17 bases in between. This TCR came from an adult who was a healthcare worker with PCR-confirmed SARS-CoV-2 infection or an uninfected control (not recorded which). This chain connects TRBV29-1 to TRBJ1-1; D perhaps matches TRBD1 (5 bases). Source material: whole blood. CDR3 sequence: CSAAGQGKEAFF. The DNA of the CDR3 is TGCAGCGCCGCAGGGCAGGGCAAAGAAGCTTTCTTT.